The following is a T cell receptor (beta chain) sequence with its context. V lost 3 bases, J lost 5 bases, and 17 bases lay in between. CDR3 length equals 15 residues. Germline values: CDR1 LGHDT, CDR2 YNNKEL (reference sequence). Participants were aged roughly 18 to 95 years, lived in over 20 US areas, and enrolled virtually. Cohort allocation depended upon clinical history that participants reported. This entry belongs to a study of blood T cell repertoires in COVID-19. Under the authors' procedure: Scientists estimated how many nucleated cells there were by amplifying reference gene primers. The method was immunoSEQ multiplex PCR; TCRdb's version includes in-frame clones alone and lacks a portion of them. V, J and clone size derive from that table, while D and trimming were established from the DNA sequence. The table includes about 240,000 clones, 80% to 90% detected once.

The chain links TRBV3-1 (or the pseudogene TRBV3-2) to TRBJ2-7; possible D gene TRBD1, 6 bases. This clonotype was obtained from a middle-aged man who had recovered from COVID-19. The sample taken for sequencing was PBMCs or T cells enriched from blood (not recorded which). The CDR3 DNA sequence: TGTGCCAGCAGCCAGTTATCGGACAGAAGAGACGAGCAGTACTTC. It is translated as CASSQLSDRRDEQYF.